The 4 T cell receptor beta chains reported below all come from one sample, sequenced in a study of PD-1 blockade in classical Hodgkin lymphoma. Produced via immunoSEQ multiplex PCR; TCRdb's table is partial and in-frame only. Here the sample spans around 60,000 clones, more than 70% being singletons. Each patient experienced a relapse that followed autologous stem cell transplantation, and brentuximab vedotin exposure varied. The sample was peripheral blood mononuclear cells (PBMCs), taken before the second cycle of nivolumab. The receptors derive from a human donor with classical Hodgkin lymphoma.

The CDR3: CAIISQDRQPQHF. The DNA of the CDR3 is TGTGCCATCATTTCCCAGGATCGTCAGCCCCAGCATTTT. The chain has TRBV10-3 and TRBJ1-5; D is undetermined. This CDR3 is 13 amino acids long. Trimming cost V 7 bases and J 6 bases, with 13 bases left between them. Germline V gives CDR1 ENHRY, CDR2 SYGVKD.

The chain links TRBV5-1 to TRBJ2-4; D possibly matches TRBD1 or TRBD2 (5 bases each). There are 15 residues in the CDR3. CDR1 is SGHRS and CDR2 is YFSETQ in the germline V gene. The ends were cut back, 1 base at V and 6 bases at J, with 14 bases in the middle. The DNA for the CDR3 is TGCGCCAGCAGCTTGAATGGGGGTCCAGGAAACATTCAGTACTTC. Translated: CASSLNGGPGNIQYF.

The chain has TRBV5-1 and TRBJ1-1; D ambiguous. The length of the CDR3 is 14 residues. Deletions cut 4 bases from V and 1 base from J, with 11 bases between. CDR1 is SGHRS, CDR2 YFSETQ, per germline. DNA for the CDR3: TGCGCCAGCAGCCGGGCGTCAGGGAACACTGAAGCTTTCTTT. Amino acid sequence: CASSRASGNTEAFF.

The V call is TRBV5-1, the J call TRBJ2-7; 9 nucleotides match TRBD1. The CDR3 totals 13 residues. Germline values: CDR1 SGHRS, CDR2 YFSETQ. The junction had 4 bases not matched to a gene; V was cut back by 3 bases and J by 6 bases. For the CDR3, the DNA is TGCGCCAGCAGCTGGGGGACAGGGATCGAGCAGTACTTC. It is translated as CASSWGTGIEQYF.